The clone carrying this TCR beta chain turned up a few times. Its antigen is not known. The ends lost 0 bases at V and 2 bases at J; junction bases unmatched: 9. The CDR3 length is 18 residues. Germline V gene sequence: CDR1 ENHRY, CDR2 SYGVKD. This specimen belongs to a study of CD8 T cells in ankylosing spondylitis. Study results and limitations: Significant enrichment of disease-linked clones was reported in matched ankylosing spondylitis synovial fluid. Some of the motif variants had earlier been found in reactive arthritis patients' fluid and blood.

Libraries of TCR beta came from quantitative 5'-RACE with molecular barcodes. TCRdb called the 5' RACE reads again in MiXCR, with one record for every CDR3 protein. The table shows around 280,000 distinct CDR3 sequences, with 20% occurring only once. Sequenced material: blood, either unsorted or a sorted T cell fraction (not recorded which). This sequence was found in a male donor with ankylosing spondylitis or in good health (not recorded which). The rearrangement uses TRBV10-3 and TRBJ1-5; 8 bases are shared with TRBD1. The CDR3 reads CAISESGQGARGNQPQHF. The CDR3 DNA reads TGTGCCATCAGTGAGTCTGGCCAGGGGGCGAGGGGCAATCAGCCCCAGCATTTT.